The clone carrying this T cell receptor beta chain appeared a single time. This sample stems from a study of control samples from healthy donors and cancer patients. Repertoires were generated with immunoSEQ multiplex PCR, while TCRdb's copy carries only in-frame clones and drops some. The table records about 79,000 clones, roughly 93% of them present only once. J was trimmed by 2 bases and V by 5 bases; bases with no gene match: 8. CDR1 is LNHDA, CDR2 SQIVND, per germline (reference sequence). The CDR3 consists of 17 residues. This TCR was recovered from a middle-aged woman with lung cancer. Material: PBMCs. V and J are TRBV19 and TRBJ2-2; TRBD1 matches at 10 bases. The CDR3 DNA sequence: TGTGCCAGTAGTCCCCACCGGACAGGGGGAAACACCGGGGAGCTGTTTTTT. Protein sequence: CASSPHRTGGNTGELFF.